A selection of T cell receptor beta chains follows, all from one sample in a study of blood T cell repertoires in COVID-19. Assay: immunoSEQ multiplex PCR; the TCRdb copy retains only in-frame clones and omits some. The sample lists tens of thousands of clones; about 88% were seen once. Sample: peripheral blood. The receptor source for this set is a human donor in a cohort sampled during active COVID-19. The CDR3 runs from the conserved cysteine through the conserved F or W. D genes are given only for firm matches. A row's size may be missing; if present it is once, few, many or a size class.

J: TRBJ2-5; D: TRBD2; length: 11; size: once; V: TRBV29-1; CDR3: CSVVGGETQYF; DNA: TGCAGCGTTGTGGGGGGGGAGACCCAGTACTTC
J: TRBJ1-5; D: .; length: 15; size: once; V: TRBV5-6; CDR3: CASSLGGGSNQPQHF; DNA: TGTGCCAGCAGCTTGGGAGGGGGTAGCAATCAGCCCCAGCATTTT
J: TRBJ1-5; D: TRBD1; length: 13; size: .; V: TRBV27; CDR3: CASSSGQNQPQHF; DNA: TGTGCCAGCAGCTCGGGACAGAATCAGCCCCAGCATTTT
J: TRBJ2-7; D: .; length: 14; size: .; V: TRBV7-9; CDR3: CASSLGAQAEGQYF; DNA: TGTGCCAGCAGCTTAGGGGCCCAGGCTGAGGGGCAGTACTTC
J: TRBJ1-4; D: .; length: 15; size: .; V: TRBV4-1; CDR3: CASSLLDRENEKLFF; DNA: TGCGCCAGCAGCCTTTTGGACAGAGAAAATGAAAAACTGTTTTTT
J: TRBJ2-7; D: .; length: 14; size: .; V: TRBV5-1; CDR3: CASSLVGPSYEQYF; DNA: TGCGCCAGCAGCTTGGTGGGGCCCTCCTACGAGCAGTACTTC
J: TRBJ2-7; D: .; length: 14; size: once; V: TRBV5-1; CDR3: CASSLAVQKYEQYF; DNA: TGCGCCAGCAGCTTGGCCGTTCAGAAATACGAGCAGTACTTC
J: TRBJ1-2; D: .; length: 12; size: few; V: TRBV30; CDR3: CAWSRAGRPYTF; DNA: TGTGCCTGGAGCAGGGCAGGGAGGCCCTACACCTTC
J: TRBJ1-5; D: TRBD1; length: 13; size: .; V: TRBV5-6; CDR3: CASSSTGGQPQHF; DNA: TGTGCCAGCAGCTCGACAGGGGGTCAGCCCCAGCATTTT
J: TRBJ2-1; D: TRBD2; length: 19; size: .; V: TRBV4-1; CDR3: CASSQEPSGTSPSYNEQFF; DNA: TGCGCCAGCAGCCAAGAACCTAGCGGGACCTCCCCCTCCTACAATGAGCAGTTCTTC
J: TRBJ2-7; D: .; length: 11; size: .; V: TRBV7-9; CDR3: CASGLSYEQYF; DNA: TGTGCCAGCGGACTTAGCTACGAGCAGTACTTC
J: TRBJ2-7; D: TRBD1; length: 15; size: .; V: TRBV5-8; CDR3: CASSFTGGHSYEQYF; DNA: TGTGCCAGCAGCTTTACAGGGGGACACTCCTACGAGCAGTACTTC
J: TRBJ1-6; D: .; length: 16; size: .; V: TRBV4-2; CDR3: CASSQNPTGTNSPLHF; DNA: TGTGCCAGCAGCCAAAACCCGACAGGAACAAATTCACCCCTCCACTTT
J: TRBJ1-4; D: .; length: 15; size: .; V: TRBV5-6; CDR3: CASSLFDRPQEKLFF; DNA: TGTGCCAGCAGCTTGTTCGACAGGCCCCAGGAAAAACTGTTTTTT
J: TRBJ1-5; D: TRBD1; length: 13; size: .; V: TRBV5-6; CDR3: CASSLAPQGAGHF; DNA: TGTGCCAGCAGCTTGGCACCTCAGGGGGCCGGGCATTTT
J: TRBJ1-4; D: TRBD1; length: 15; size: .; V: TRBV27; CDR3: CASSLSTGVNEKLFF; DNA: TGTGCCAGCAGTTTATCGACAGGGGTAAATGAAAAACTGTTTTTT
J: TRBJ1-5; D: TRBD1; length: 15; size: .; V: TRBV6-2/TRBV6-3; CDR3: CASSPGQGSNQPQHF; DNA: TGTGCCAGCAGTCCGGGACAGGGAAGCAATCAGCCCCAGCATTTT